One sample yielded the 20 T cell receptor beta chains listed below, sequenced in a study of blood T cell repertoires in COVID-19. This table comes from immunoSEQ multiplex PCR, and its TCRdb copy is limited to in-frame clones, with some not included. The sample includes over 100,000 clones, about 85% of them seen just once. Material: peripheral blood. Receptor source: a man aged 50 to 60 with active COVID-19.

The CDR3 DNA is TGTGCCAGCAGCTTGGATGTTAGCGGGGGCGGACTCGCCTACGAGCAGTACTTC. Protein product: CASSLDVSGGGLAYEQYF. V gene TRBV5-4 combines with J gene TRBJ2-7; 9 bases map to TRBD2. This CDR3 contains 18 residues. Germline V gives CDR1 SGHNT, CDR2 YYREEE (reference sequence). V gave up 0 bases and J gave up 2 bases; unmatched junction bases: 12. Full variable domain (missing parts from reference TRBV5-4 and TRBJ2-7): ETGVTQSPTHLIKTRGQQVTLRCSSQSGHNTVSWYQQALGQGPQFIFQYYREEENGRGNFPPRFSGLQFPNYSSELNVNALELDDSALYLCASSLDVSGGGLAYEQYFGPGTRLTVT.

The DNA for the CDR3 is TGTGCCAGCAGTTACCGAACAGGGATCTACGAGCAGTACTTC. Protein sequence: CASSYRTGIYEQYF. J is TRBJ2-7 and V is TRBV6-5, with a possible D match to TRBD1 (6 bases). V was clipped by 2 bases and J by 3 bases, with 11 bases between them. The CDR3 is 14 amino acids. Germline loops: CDR1 MNHEY, CDR2 SVGAGI.

The J gene is TRBJ1-1, the V gene TRBV4-1; 12 bases are a match to TRBD1. The CDR3 extends over 17 amino acids. Germline-derived CDR1 and CDR2 are MGHRA and YSYEKL. Trimming at V came to 3 bases and at J to 5 bases, leaving 10 bases not matched to a gene. The CDR3 DNA reads as TGCGCCAGCAGCCACCCGGTAAGGGACAGGGGGCATACTGAAGCTTTCTTT. It yields the protein CASSHPVRDRGHTEAFF.

V and J are TRBV7-2 and TRBJ2-2; 12 bases match TRBD1. Germline V CDR1 and CDR2: SGHTA, FQGNSA. This CDR3 region has 17 residues. Trimming at V came to 3 bases and at J to 6 bases, leaving 8 bases not matched to a gene. CDR3 in DNA: TGTGCCAGCAGCTTTTTGTTGGGACAGGGGGCTCCCGGGGAGCTGTTTTTT. Its translation: CASSFLLGQGAPGELFF.

In its sample, this clone was seen once. This rearrangement joins TRBV6-5 to TRBJ2-1, with TRBD2 identical over 12 bases. From germline, CDR1 is MNHEY and CDR2 SVGAGI. V lost 7 bases, J lost 12 bases, and 13 bases stayed unmatched. This CDR3 has 15 residues. CDR3 loop: CASNPRGLAGGGQFF. The CDR3 DNA follows: TGTGCCAGCAACCCAAGGGGGCTAGCGGGAGGGGGGCAGTTCTTC.

J is TRBJ1-4 and V is TRBV5-1; D unresolved. Germline CDR1 reads SGHRS; CDR2 reads YFSETQ. The CDR3 length is 14 residues. V gave up 1 base and J gave up 8 bases, with 12 bases separating them. In DNA form, the CDR3 reads TGCGCCAGCAGCTTGTACGGGATGGGGGAAAAACTGTTTTTT. Translated, it gives CASSLYGMGEKLFF.

The chain employs TRBV7-9 and TRBJ1-2; D is ambiguous. The V gene's germline CDR1 is SEHNR and CDR2 FQNEAQ (reference sequence). This CDR3 spans 13 amino acids. Trimming pared 7 bases from V and 7 bases from J, leaving 16 bases between. The CDR3 DNA is TGTGCCAGCACCCCCCGGGAAGGAGGTGGCTACACCTTC. Translated, it gives CASTPREGGGYTF.

The chain employs TRBV6-5 and TRBJ2-1; weak D call: TRBD2 (5 bases). CDR1 and CDR2 (germline): MNHEY, SVGAGI. The CDR3 totals 14 residues. V lost 6 bases and J 4 bases, leaving 13 bases between the germline ends. CDR3 in amino acids: CASRREMGYNEQFF. The CDR3 nucleotides read TGTGCCAGCAGAAGGGAGATGGGGTACAATGAGCAGTTCTTC.

The chain employs TRBV5-8 and TRBJ2-7; D is unresolved. CDR1 is SGHTS, CDR2 YDEGEE, per germline. The CDR3 has 13 residues. Deletions cut 7 bases from V and 2 bases from J, with 13 bases between. The CDR3 sequence is CASRLLLTYEQYF. The CDR3 DNA sequence: TGTGCCAGCCGACTCCTCCTCACCTACGAGCAGTACTTC.

This chain connects TRBV3-1 (or the pseudogene TRBV3-2) to TRBJ2-7; 8 positions match TRBD2. After removal of 3 bases from V and 7 bases from J, the junction contained 11 bases not matched to a gene. CDR3 length: 15 amino acids. Germline values: CDR1 LGHDT, CDR2 YNNKEL (reference sequence). In nucleotides, the CDR3 is TGTGCCAGCAGCCAGGAACCGGGACTAGGGGAAGAGCAGTACTTC. Protein: CASSQEPGLGEEQYF.

This sequence joins TRBV5-1 and TRBJ2-7; TRBD2 matches at 8 bases. The CDR3 extends over 15 amino acids. The junction had 9 bases not matched to a gene; V was cut back by 4 bases and J by 3 bases. CDR1 is SGHRS and CDR2 is YFSETQ in the germline V gene. The CDR3 nucleotides are TGCGCCAGCAGCCAATTCGGGGGGGTAGGCTACGAGCAGTACTTC. Amino acid sequence: CASSQFGGVGYEQYF.

CDR3 sequence: CASSLRSGQGVGRGTEAFF. The CDR3 nucleotides are TGTGCCAGCAGCTTAAGGTCGGGACAGGGAGTCGGACGTGGCACTGAAGCTTTCTTT. The V call is TRBV7-3, the J call TRBJ1-1; 9 nucleotides align to TRBD1. The V and J ends lost 1 base and 4 bases, in that order; junction bases with no gene match: 16. This CDR3 is built from 19 residues. In germline, CDR1 is SGHTA, CDR2 FQGTGA. Full variable domain (rest looked up from reference TRBV7-3 and TRBJ1-1): GAGVSQTPSNKVTEKGKYVELRCDPISGHTALYWYRQSLGQGPEFLIYFQGTGAADDSGLPNDRFFAVRPEGSVSTLKIQRTERGDSAVYLCASSLRSGQGVGRGTEAFFGQGTRLTVV.

This rearrangement joins TRBV27 to TRBJ2-5, with 7 bases identical to TRBD2. Germline V gene data show CDR1 as MNHEY and CDR2 as SMNVEV (reference sequence). This CDR3 has 17 amino acids. With 3 bases clipped from V and 3 bases from J, the junction kept 13 bases outside the gene matches. The CDR3 coding sequence is TGTGCCAGCAGTTTTGCTGGGTGGCGGGGGAGAAAAGAGACCCAGTACTTC. Translated, it gives CASSFAGWRGRKETQYF.

This sequence joins TRBV7-9 and TRBJ1-1; no reliable D call. V was trimmed by 8 bases and J by 6 bases, leaving 16 bases between them. The CDR3 sequence is 13 residues long. Per the germline V gene, CDR1 is SEHNR and CDR2 is FQNEAQ (reference sequence). The CDR3, as DNA: TGTGCCAGCTCCTCCCGAGGAAGGCCTGAAGCTTTCTTT. Translation gives CASSSRGRPEAFF.

The gene calls are TRBV5-6 and TRBJ2-5; D perhaps matches TRBD2 (6 bases). The germline V and J ends were trimmed by 4 bases and 5 bases, with 15 bases remaining between them. The germline V gene has CDR1 SGHDT and CDR2 YYEEEE. This CDR3 contains 14 residues. The CDR3 nucleotides are TGTGCCAGCAGCGGGGTAGGCGGGGCGGAGACCCAGTACTTC. It encodes CASSGVGGAETQYF.

This clone has just a few counts. V gene TRBV11-1 combines with J gene TRBJ1-1, with unresolved D. Trimming cost V 5 bases and J 7 bases, with 17 bases left between them. The CDR3 sequence is 14 residues long. The germline V gene has CDR1 SGHAT and CDR2 FQDESV (reference sequence). CDR3 sequence reads: CASSVTPSLGEAFF. CDR3 nucleotide sequence: TGTGCCAGCAGCGTAACCCCGAGTCTCGGTGAAGCTTTCTTT.

V is TRBV5-4 and J is TRBJ1-6; TRBD1 aligns across 8 bases. Per germline, CDR1 SGHNT and CDR2 YYREEE (reference sequence). The CDR3 is made up of 15 amino acids. Unmatched junction bases numbered 8, after V lost 4 bases and J lost 8 bases. CDR3 sequence reads: CASSPDRVRDSPLHF. CDR3 DNA: TGTGCCAGCAGCCCGGACAGGGTTCGGGATTCACCCCTCCACTTT.

This clone has only a few counts. This chain uses TRBV7-9 with TRBJ2-3; D is unresolved. This CDR3 comprises 16 residues. The germline CDR1 and CDR2 sequences are SEHNR and FQNEAQ (reference sequence). The germline V and J ends were trimmed by 4 bases and 0 bases, with 14 bases remaining between them. The CDR3 region has the DNA TGTGCCAGCAGCTCCCGAGCTTTCCACAGCACAGATACGCAGTATTTT. This codes for CASSSRAFHSTDTQYF.

The chain joins TRBV6-2 or TRBV6-3 to TRBJ2-3, with TRBD1 matching over 10 bases. Looked up from germline, CDR1 is MNHEY and CDR2 is SVGEGT. Germline trimming cut 6 bases from V and 4 bases from J; bases unmatched to any gene: 4. The CDR3 spans 14 residues. Written as DNA, the CDR3 is TGTGCCAGCAGCACCGGGACAGGGGCAGATACGCAGTATTTT. It translates to CASSTGTGADTQYF.

This chain connects TRBV6-5 to TRBJ2-7; a possible D gene is TRBD2 (5 bases). The CDR3 runs to 14 residues. The germline V gene encodes CDR1 MNHEY and CDR2 SVGAGI. V lost 0 bases and J lost 0, with 6 bases in between. The CDR3 DNA follows: TGTGCCAGCAGTTACTCGCGGGCCTCCTACGAGCAGTACTTC. It codes for CASSYSRASYEQYF.